This is a list of T cell receptor beta chains from one sample in a study of cytomegalovirus exposure and HLA in healthy donors. TCRdb keeps only in-frame clones here, not all; method: immunoSEQ multiplex PCR. The data contain more than 95,000 clones, about four fifths of them singletons. Specimen: PBMCs. Receptors were obtained from a man under 40 in good health and CMV-seronegative. Each CDR3 is given with its conserved first and last residue. A D gene is named only where the DNA matches it firmly. Some rows mark clone size as missing; the rest say once, few, many or name a class of expanded clone.

d_call	j_call	v_call	clone_size	cdr3_nt	cdr3_aa
TRBD2	TRBJ2-5	TRBV19	.	TGTGCCAGTAGTACCCGACTAGCGGGGGGATTTCAAGAGACCCAGTACTTC	CASSTRLAGGFQETQYF
.	TRBJ2-2	TRBV5-4	.	TGTGCCAGCAGCTTTCAGGCTTATCTCACGAACACCGGGGAGCTGTTTTTT	CASSFQAYLTNTGELFF
.	TRBJ1-1	TRBV5-6	.	TGTGCCAGCAGCTTGGGGGCAGGGGAGACTGAAGCTTTCTTT	CASSLGAGETEAFF
.	TRBJ2-3	TRBV4-1	.	TGCGCCAGCAGCCCAGTTATCCTCATCGCAGATACGCAGTATTTT	CASSPVILIADTQYF
.	TRBJ2-6	TRBV19	few	TGTGCCAGTAGTTCTCGTGGGGCCAACGTCCTGACTTTC	CASSSRGANVLTF
.	TRBJ2-7	TRBV18	few	TGTGCCAGCTCTCCCCTAATTCCCTCGAGCTCCTACGAGCAGTACTTC	CASSPLIPSSSYEQYF
.	TRBJ1-2	TRBV10-3	.	TGTGCCATCAGTGAATCGGGACATCGGGATGGCTACACCTTC	CAISESGHRDGYTF
.	TRBJ1-5	TRBV10-3	.	TGTGCCATCAGTGACGTAAGCAATCAGCCCCAGCATTTT	CAISDVSNQPQHF
TRBD2	TRBJ2-3	TRBV30	.	TGTGCCTGGAGTGTAGTGACTAGCGGCACAGATACGCAGTATTTT	CAWSVVTSGTDTQYF
TRBD1	TRBJ1-1	TRBV19	.	TGTGCCAGTAGCACCGGGACAGGGGGGTTCCAATTGGGGGCTTTCTTT	CASSTGTGGFQLGAFF
.	TRBJ2-7	TRBV27	.	TGTGCCAGCAGTTCTCCCCGACAGGAGTCCTACGAGCAGTACTTC	CASSSPRQESYEQYF
.	TRBJ1-5	TRBV7-8	.	TGTGCCAGCAGCTCGACAGAGCTCAATCAGCCCCAGCATTTT	CASSSTELNQPQHF
.	TRBJ1-2	TRBV6-5	.	TGTGCCAGCAGTTACGGCGGAGACTATGGCTACACCTTC	CASSYGGDYGYTF
TRBD2	TRBJ2-1	TRBV27	few	TGTGCCAGCAGTTTAGTTCCAGCGGGACCCCGTCGGGGTGAGCAGTTCTTC	CASSLVPAGPRRGEQFF
TRBD1	TRBJ2-1	TRBV13	.	TGTGCCAGCAGCTTAGGCGGCACAGGGGGCTCCTACAATGAGCAGTTCTTC	CASSLGGTGGSYNEQFF
.	TRBJ2-5	TRBV7-9	few	TGTGCCAGCAAGGGGATAGGACGGCACCAAGAGACCCAGTACTTC	CASKGIGRHQETQYF
.	TRBJ1-1	TRBV5-6	.	TGTGCCAGCAGCTTGTTGATGGAGGGCACTGAAGCTTTCTTT	CASSLLMEGTEAFF
TRBD1	TRBJ1-2	TRBV11-2	.	TGTGCCAGCAGCAGGGACAGGCTCTATGGCTACACCTTC	CASSRDRLYGYTF